The T cell receptor (beta chain) described here comes from a study of radiotherapy plus CTLA-4 blockade in lung cancer (dated by TCRdb to the late 2010s). In the study overall: Objective responses occurred in 18% of enrolled patients, and 31% achieved disease control.

V is pared back by 2 bases and J by 5 bases, with 6 bases lying between the germline termini. CDR1 and CDR2 are read off the germline V gene as MDHEN and SYDVKM. The CDR3 runs 12 amino acids, cysteine and phenylalanine included. The retained sequence is limited to the CDR3, 36 bases, with the frame set at the first base. General study outcomes and caveats: The strongest predictors of response were reported to be early dynamic shifts in blood T cell clones along with a rise in serum interferon-beta following radiation. After treatment with radiotherapy and ipilimumab, TCR clones that came from tumors expanded in the peripheral blood.

About this clone: No cognate antigen has been identified for it. No much larger clone exists at a distance of one base, and base qualities are not known. Other DNA sequences of this sample code for an identical CDR3.

In this study, focal radiation therapy paired with CTLA-4 blockade (ipilimumab) was tested in patients who had chemo-refractory metastatic non-small-cell lung cancer. Receptor libraries were prepared by the immunoSEQ multiplex PCR assay. TCRdb took over this immuneACCESS table, retaining in-frame rearrangements with V and J assigned. Such tables are incomplete; in checked studies, under half of the missing clones stem from an unresolved V gene, and the remainder is unexplained. Here the sample has around 72,000 clones; around 80% occur a single time. The ten largest clones take up under 9% of the sample.

This clonotype was sampled from a human donor with non-small cell lung cancer who had a complete response to radiotherapy plus ipilimumab. This specimen consisted of peripheral blood, obtained from a patient treated with radiotherapy plus ipilimumab. Rearrangement joined TRBV28 to TRBJ1-2, and the D gene may be TRBD1, 5 bases matching. In nucleotide form, the sequence is TGTGCCAGCAGTTTACAGGGATATGGCTACACCTTC. Its coded protein is CASSLQGYGYTF.